Below, 7 T cell receptor beta chains from the same sample are listed, as sequenced in a study of blood T cell repertoires in COVID-19. Libraries were prepared by immunoSEQ multiplex PCR; TCRdb keeps only in-frame clonotypes and omits some of them. Of about 270,000 clones in the sample, around 84% were seen once. Sequenced sample: PBMCs or T cells enriched from blood (not recorded which). These TCRs come from a man aged 18 to 29 who had recovered from COVID-19.

This chain joins TRBV5-5 and TRBJ2-5; D is possibly TRBD2 (6 bases). Germline CDR1 reads SGHKS; CDR2 reads YYEKEE (reference sequence). CDR3 length: 14 amino acids. Deletions cut 1 base from V and 7 bases from J, with 14 bases between. In nucleotides, the CDR3 is TGTGCCAGCAGCTTGCAGTCTAGCGTGTCGACCCAGTACTTC. Translation: CASSLQSSVSTQYF.

The chain joins TRBV5-4 to TRBJ2-1; the match to TRBD1 covers 9 bases. Trimming at V came to 5 bases and at J to 5 bases, leaving 14 bases not matched to a gene. Germline loops: CDR1 SGHNT, CDR2 YYREEE (reference sequence). This CDR3 has 17 amino acids. This CDR3 reads CASRKHPGTGTNNEQFF. CDR3 nucleotide sequence: TGTGCCAGCAGGAAACACCCCGGGACAGGGACAAACAATGAGCAGTTCTTC.

The rearrangement links TRBV7-9 to TRBJ2-1; unclear D gene. Germline V gene sequence: CDR1 SEHNR, CDR2 FQNEAQ (reference sequence). The CDR3 runs to 15 residues. V dropped 1 base and J dropped 9 bases, with 16 bases sitting between them. The DNA for the CDR3 is TGTGCCAGCAGCTTAGAAGGCAGCCTAGTCCTTGAGCAGTTCTTC. It specifies CASSLEGSLVLEQFF.

V is TRBV5-8 and J is TRBJ2-5; 14 bases agree with TRBD2. This CDR3 is 17 amino acids long. The V gene end was trimmed by 0 bases and the J gene end by 1 base; junction bases not matched to a gene: 2. The V gene's germline CDR1 is SGHTS and CDR2 YDEGEE. CDR3 in amino acids: CASSLGTSGGLQETQYF. The CDR3 coding sequence is TGTGCCAGCAGCTTGGGGACTAGCGGGGGGCTCCAAGAGACCCAGTACTTC.

This clone appeared a single time. The gene calls are TRBV7-2 and TRBJ2-7, with unresolved D. The germline V gene encodes CDR1 SGHTA and CDR2 FQGNSA. The CDR3 runs 13 residues. V was trimmed by 1 base and J by 2 bases, leaving 6 bases between them. Written as DNA, the CDR3 is TGTGCCAGCAGCTTAGGTCCTCCCTACGAGCAGTACTTC. It yields the protein CASSLGPPYEQYF.

This clone occurred once. V and J are TRBV12-5 and TRBJ1-2; D is perhaps TRBD1 (6 bases). CDR1 and CDR2 (germline): LGHNT, FRNRAP. This CDR3 has 17 residues. V lost 0 bases to trimming and J lost 0 bases, with 14 bases between them. CDR3 amino acids: CASGLVPYRETNYGYTF. CDR3 DNA: TGTGCTAGTGGTTTGGTTCCATACAGGGAAACTAACTATGGCTACACCTTC.

The CDR3 loop reads CASSFGQGRQPQHF. DNA for the CDR3: TGTGCCAGCAGCTTTGGACAGGGCCGACAGCCCCAGCATTTT. The chain is built from TRBV28 and TRBJ1-5, with TRBD1 matching over 8 bases. The germline V gene encodes CDR1 MDHEN and CDR2 SYDVKM. The CDR3 extends over 14 amino acids. The trim removed 6 bases at V and 7 bases at J, leaving 8 bases unmatched.